The clone carrying this T cell receptor beta chain was detected ten times or more. The CDR3 is 18 residues long. From germline, CDR1 is KGHDR and CDR2 SFDVKD. V lost 7 bases to trimming and J lost 4 bases, with 25 bases between them. TCRdb re-analysed the 5' RACE reads in MiXCR, keeping a single row per CDR3 protein. The sample includes approximately 680,000 distinct CDR3 sequences, under 8.5% of them seen just once. This entry belongs to a study of identical twins. These same data were also listed under a study on yellow fever vaccine responses in identical twins.

This receptor was identified in a woman aged 18 to 35 in good health. The sequencing input was PBMCs. V gene TRBV24-1 combines with J gene TRBJ2-1, with a weak D call TRBD1 (7 bases). The DNA for the CDR3 is TGTGCCACCAGCCGGGACAGATCAGGTAGCGGATCTTACAATGAGCAGTTCTTC. Its translation: CATSRDRSGSGSYNEQFF.